The clone carrying this TCR beta chain appeared a few times. The data belong to a study of long-term antiretroviral therapy in people with HIV. This CDR3 has 15 residues. In germline, CDR1 is MGHDK, CDR2 SYGVNS. V lost 2 bases to trimming and J lost 5 bases; unmatched junction nucleotides: 7. Researchers ran immunoSEQ v3.0 at survey level. Using immunoSEQ multiplex PCR, the repertoire was profiled, and TCRdb retains in-frame clones only, with some absent. The sample lists about 9,100 clones, 65% to 85% occurring once. The chain carries TRBV25-1 and TRBJ2-7, with 9 positions matching TRBD2. The TCR was taken from a young man with HIV. Sequenced here: unsorted PBMCs, sampled 0.4 years before starting antiretroviral therapy. CDR3 sequence: CASSELAGGSDEQYF. The CDR3, as DNA: TGTGCCAGCAGTGAACTGGCGGGAGGGTCGGACGAGCAGTACTTC.